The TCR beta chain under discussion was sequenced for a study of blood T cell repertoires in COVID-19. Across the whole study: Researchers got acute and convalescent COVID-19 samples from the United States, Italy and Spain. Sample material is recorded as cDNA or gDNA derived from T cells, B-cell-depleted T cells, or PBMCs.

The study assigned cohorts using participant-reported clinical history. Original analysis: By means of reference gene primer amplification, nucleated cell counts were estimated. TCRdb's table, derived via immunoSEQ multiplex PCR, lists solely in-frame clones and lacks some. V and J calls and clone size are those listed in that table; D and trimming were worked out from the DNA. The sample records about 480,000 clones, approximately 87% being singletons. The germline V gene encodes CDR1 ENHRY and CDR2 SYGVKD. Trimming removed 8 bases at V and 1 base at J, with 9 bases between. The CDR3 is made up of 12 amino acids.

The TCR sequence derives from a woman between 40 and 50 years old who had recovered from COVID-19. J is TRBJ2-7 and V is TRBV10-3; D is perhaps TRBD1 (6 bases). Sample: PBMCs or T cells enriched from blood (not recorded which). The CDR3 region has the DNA TGTGCCATCGGACAGACGTCCTACGAGCAGTACTTC. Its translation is CAIGQTSYEQYF.